The sequence of this TCR beta chain was determined in a study of beta chain features in type 1 diabetes. The single heparinised draw taken from each donor contained approximately 100 mL of blood on average. Researchers reported sorting CD4+ naive, central memory, regulatory and stem cell-like memory cells via CD45RO/CCR7/CD25/CD127/CD95/CD27. This clone has only a few counts. The study reverse transcribed the entire isolated RNA, so it sequenced expressed TCRB transcripts. Measured with immunoSEQ multiplex PCR; TCRdb has only the in-frame clones, and not every one. This sample has over 700,000 clones, with roughly 15% found just once. Per the germline V gene, CDR1 is LNHNV and CDR2 is YYDKDF (reference sequence). This CDR3 has 15 residues. V was pared by 5 bases and J by 3 bases, with 4 bases of the junction left unmatched.

Source material: naive CD4+ T cells from blood. The gene calls are TRBV15 and TRBJ2-7; 13 positions match TRBD2. The sequence was obtained from a woman aged 18-29 years in good health. DNA of the CDR3: TGTGCCACCAGCCAGCGACTAGCGGGAGGCTACGAGCAGTACTTC. This translates into CATSQRLAGGYEQYF. The entire variable domain, with the rest obtained from reference TRBV15 and TRBJ2-7, is as follows: DAMVIQNPRYQVTQFGKPVTLSCSQTLNHNVMYWYQQKSSQAPKLLFHYYDKDFNNEADTPDNFQSRRPNTSFCFLDIRSPGLGDTAMYLCATSQRLAGGYEQYFGPGTRLTVT.